This T cell receptor (beta chain) stems from a study of graft-versus-host responses after intestinal transplantation. Study context: The recipients all started with anti-thymocyte globulin induction and then took tacrolimus and steroids for roughly 3 years. The study's findings and limits: Ileal or blood samples showed some GvH clones first, and such clones were also found in recipient marrow. The highest levels of circulating GvH clones went along with early declines in HvG clones after transplant.

The repertoire was sequenced with immunoSEQ multiplex PCR; TCRdb's copy has only in-frame clones and lacks some. Of 110,000 to 150,000 clones listed, roughly 91% are singletons. The CDR3 is made up of 16 amino acids. J gave up 2 bases and V 1 base, and 1 base lay outside the gene matches. CDR1 is SGDLS and CDR2 is YYNGEE in the germline V gene. With regard to this clone: Its antigen is currently unknown.

Sequenced here: unstimulated CD4+ T cells sorted from spleen or lymph node cells, sampled before intestinal transplant. This receptor was obtained from a human donor who received an intestinal transplant. J is TRBJ2-1 and V is TRBV9; the match to TRBD2 covers 12 bases. The CDR3, as DNA: TGTGCCAGCAGCGTACTAGCGGGAGGGGCCTACAATGAGCAGTTCTTC. Its protein product is CASSVLAGGAYNEQFF.